This TCR beta chain was identified in a study of T cell responses to AZD1222 COVID-19 vaccine. Study background: Whether given at about 4 or about 12 weeks, second doses were pooled. Whole-study findings and limits: Spike-specific TCR breadth and depth rose after two AZD1222 doses. A reported finding is that nearly half of spike-specific TCRs target unmutated variant regions.

Repertoires were generated with immunoSEQ multiplex PCR, while TCRdb's copy carries only in-frame clones and drops some. The profile shows about 180,000 clones, around 88% of them singletons. To note about this clone: Its antigen remains unknown.

In germline, CDR1 is MNHEY, CDR2 SVGAGI. The CDR3 is 14 amino acids. V trimming: 7 bases; J trimming: 2 bases; junction bases outside the gene matches: 2. Sequences were derived from peripheral blood, sampled on day 0 of AZD1222 vaccination. This sequence originates from an adult in good health. The chain links TRBV6-5 to TRBJ2-1, with 10 bases identical to TRBD1. Here the CDR3 reads CASTGQGPYNEQFF. The CDR3 nucleotides are TGTGCCAGCACGGGACAGGGGCCCTACAATGAGCAGTTCTTC.